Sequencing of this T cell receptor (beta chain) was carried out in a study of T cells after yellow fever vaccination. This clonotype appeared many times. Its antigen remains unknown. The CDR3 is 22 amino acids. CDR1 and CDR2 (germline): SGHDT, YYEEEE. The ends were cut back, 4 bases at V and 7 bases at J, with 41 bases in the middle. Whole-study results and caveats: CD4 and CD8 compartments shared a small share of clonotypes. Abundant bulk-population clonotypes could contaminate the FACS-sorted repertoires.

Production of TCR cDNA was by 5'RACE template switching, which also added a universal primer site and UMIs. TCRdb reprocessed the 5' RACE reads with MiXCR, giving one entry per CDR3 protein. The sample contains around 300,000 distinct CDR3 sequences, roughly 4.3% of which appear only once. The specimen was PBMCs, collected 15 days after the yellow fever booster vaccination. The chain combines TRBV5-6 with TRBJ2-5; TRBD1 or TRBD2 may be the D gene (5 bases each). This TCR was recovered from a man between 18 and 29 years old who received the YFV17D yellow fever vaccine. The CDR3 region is CASSGTSTDPSTYNHQWGTQYF. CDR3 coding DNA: TGTGCCAGCAGCGGGACCTCGACGGATCCATCAACATACAATCATCAGTGGGGGACCCAGTACTTC. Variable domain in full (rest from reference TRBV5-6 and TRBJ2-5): DAGVTQSPTHLIKTRGQQVTLRCSPKSGHDTVSWYQQALGQGPQFIFQYYEEEERQRGNFPDRFSGHQFPNYSSELNVNALLLGDSALYLCASSGTSTDPSTYNHQWGTQYFGPGTRLLVL.